These T cell receptor beta chains were read from a single sample in a study of shared clonotypes between healthy human individuals. Here immunoSEQ multiplex PCR was the method, and the copy in TCRdb shows in-frame clones only, minus some. The profile covers 2 million to 3 million clones, with roughly 93% appearing a single time and 0.35% to 0.45% taken by the ten largest. Sequencing was carried out using naive CD4+ T cells from PBMCs. The receptor set was obtained from a man younger than 30 in good health. Some clones in this sample may be carry-over from other donors' samples. Each CDR3 is given with its conserved first and last residue. D genes are given only for firm matches. Only some rows state a clone size, as once, few, many or a class for expanded clones.

v_call: TRBV11-3; clone_size: .; d_call: TRBD2; j_call: TRBJ2-1; cdr3_nt: TGTGCCAGCAGCTTAGGCAAGAGGACTAGCGGACCCGACAATGAGCAGTTCTTC; cdr3_aa: CASSLGKRTSGPDNEQFF
v_call: TRBV18; clone_size: .; d_call: .; j_call: TRBJ1-4; cdr3_nt: TGTGCCAGCTCACCAGAGTTAACAACTAATGAAAAACTGTTTTTT; cdr3_aa: CASSPELTTNEKLFF
v_call: TRBV5-1; clone_size: once; d_call: TRBD2; j_call: TRBJ2-7; cdr3_nt: TGCGCCAGCAGTCGCAGCGGGAGCTACGAGCAGTACTTC; cdr3_aa: CASSRSGSYEQYF
v_call: TRBV5-4; clone_size: once; d_call: .; j_call: TRBJ2-7; cdr3_nt: TGTGCCAGCAGCCTCCCAGAGGACTCCCTCTACGAGCAGTACTTC; cdr3_aa: CASSLPEDSLYEQYF
v_call: TRBV4-1; clone_size: .; d_call: .; j_call: TRBJ1-1; cdr3_nt: TGCGCCAGCAGCCCCCAGGGGCCGGGGAAGGGCACTGAAGCTTTCTTT; cdr3_aa: CASSPQGPGKGTEAFF
v_call: TRBV5-1; clone_size: .; d_call: .; j_call: TRBJ2-7; cdr3_nt: TGCGCCAGCAGCTACGGGACAGCGGGATCCTACGAGCAGTACTTC; cdr3_aa: CASSYGTAGSYEQYF
v_call: TRBV27; clone_size: .; d_call: .; j_call: TRBJ1-1; cdr3_nt: TGTGCCAGCATCGCGGTACCGGGATCGAACACTGAAGCTTTCTTT; cdr3_aa: CASIAVPGSNTEAFF
v_call: TRBV5-1; clone_size: .; d_call: .; j_call: TRBJ2-1; cdr3_nt: TGCGCCAGCAGCTTGGAGGGGGATAGCTCCTACAATGAGCAGTTCTTC; cdr3_aa: CASSLEGDSSYNEQFF
v_call: TRBV18; clone_size: .; d_call: TRBD1; j_call: TRBJ2-7; cdr3_nt: TGTGCCAGCTCACGGGACAGGGATGGCGAGCAGTACTTC; cdr3_aa: CASSRDRDGEQYF
v_call: TRBV19; clone_size: .; d_call: .; j_call: TRBJ1-5; cdr3_nt: TGTGCCAGTAGTACTCTCCACAGGGGCAATCAGCCCCAGCATTTT; cdr3_aa: CASSTLHRGNQPQHF
v_call: TRBV2; clone_size: .; d_call: .; j_call: TRBJ1-1; cdr3_nt: TGTGCCAGCGGGTTAGGCCTAACTGTGGGTGAAGCTTTCTTT; cdr3_aa: CASGLGLTVGEAFF
v_call: TRBV18; clone_size: .; d_call: .; j_call: TRBJ1-1; cdr3_nt: TGTGCCAGCTCACCCCCCGGGAGAACTGAAGCTTTCTTT; cdr3_aa: CASSPPGRTEAFF
v_call: TRBV29-1; clone_size: .; d_call: .; j_call: TRBJ1-3; cdr3_nt: TGCAGCGTTGGACACGGAAACACCATATATTTT; cdr3_aa: CSVGHGNTIYF
v_call: TRBV5-1; clone_size: .; d_call: TRBD2; j_call: TRBJ2-5; cdr3_nt: TGCGCCAGCAGCTTGCTTACTAGCGGGAGGGAGACCCAGTACTTC; cdr3_aa: CASSLLTSGRETQYF
v_call: TRBV6-4; clone_size: .; d_call: .; j_call: TRBJ2-3; cdr3_nt: TGTGCCAGCAGTGAGGGACGGGGCGCGGATACGCAGTATTTT; cdr3_aa: CASSEGRGADTQYF
v_call: TRBV6-1; clone_size: .; d_call: .; j_call: TRBJ1-4; cdr3_nt: TGTGCCACCCGTGGGGGTGTGGAAAAACTGTTTTTT; cdr3_aa: CATRGGVEKLFF
v_call: TRBV28; clone_size: .; d_call: .; j_call: TRBJ1-1; cdr3_nt: TGTGCCAGCATACCACCGGGACTTTACGACAACACTGAAGCTTTCTTT; cdr3_aa: CASIPPGLYDNTEAFF
v_call: TRBV27; clone_size: .; d_call: .; j_call: TRBJ2-5; cdr3_nt: TGTGCCAGCAGTTTTCGTGAGACCCAGTACTTC; cdr3_aa: CASSFRETQYF
v_call: TRBV28; clone_size: .; d_call: .; j_call: TRBJ2-1; cdr3_nt: TGTGCCAGCAGCCGGCGGACGGTTACCTACAATGAGCAGTTCTTC; cdr3_aa: CASSRRTVTYNEQFF
v_call: TRBV25-1; clone_size: .; d_call: TRBD2; j_call: TRBJ2-5; cdr3_nt: TGTGCCAGCAGTGAAGCGGGAGCGGGCCAAGAGACCCAGTACTTC; cdr3_aa: CASSEAGAGQETQYF
v_call: TRBV5-4; clone_size: .; d_call: .; j_call: TRBJ2-5; cdr3_nt: TGTGCCAGCAGCTTGACTTTGCGAGAGACCCAGTACTTC; cdr3_aa: CASSLTLRETQYF
v_call: TRBV28; clone_size: .; d_call: .; j_call: TRBJ1-4; cdr3_nt: TGTGCCAGCAGACTAATTGCAACTAATGAAAAACTGTTTTTT; cdr3_aa: CASRLIATNEKLFF
v_call: TRBV11-3; clone_size: .; d_call: TRBD2; j_call: TRBJ2-1; cdr3_nt: TGTGCCAGCAGCTCGACTAGCGGCAGCTCCTACAATGAGCAGTTCTTC; cdr3_aa: CASSSTSGSSYNEQFF
v_call: TRBV6-1; clone_size: .; d_call: TRBD1; j_call: TRBJ2-7; cdr3_nt: TGTGCCAGCAGTAGGACAGGGTACGAGCAGTACTTC; cdr3_aa: CASSRTGYEQYF
v_call: TRBV5-4; clone_size: .; d_call: .; j_call: TRBJ1-1; cdr3_nt: TGTGCCAGCAGCTTGGTCGGGGGCAACACTGAAGCTTTCTTT; cdr3_aa: CASSLVGGNTEAFF
v_call: TRBV7-2; clone_size: .; d_call: .; j_call: TRBJ2-7; cdr3_nt: TGTGCCAGCAGCTTATCCCCAGGGAGGTACGAGCAGTACTTC; cdr3_aa: CASSLSPGRYEQYF
v_call: TRBV2; clone_size: .; d_call: .; j_call: TRBJ2-7; cdr3_nt: TGTGCCAGCAGTGACAGGCGCAGGTACCCCCTTTACGAGCAGTACTTC; cdr3_aa: CASSDRRRYPLYEQYF
v_call: TRBV13; clone_size: .; d_call: .; j_call: TRBJ2-3; cdr3_nt: TGTGCCAGCAGCCCCCGAGACACAGATACGCAGTATTTT; cdr3_aa: CASSPRDTDTQYF
v_call: TRBV5-1; clone_size: .; d_call: .; j_call: TRBJ2-2; cdr3_nt: TGCGCCAGCAGCTCTGGCGGAGGGGGGACCGGGGAGCTGTTTTTT; cdr3_aa: CASSSGGGGTGELFF
v_call: TRBV19; clone_size: .; d_call: .; j_call: TRBJ2-7; cdr3_nt: TGTGCCAGTAAACCATATTCAACGAGCTATGAGCAGTACTTC; cdr3_aa: CASKPYSTSYEQYF
v_call: TRBV19; clone_size: .; d_call: TRBD1; j_call: TRBJ2-2; cdr3_nt: TGTGCCAGTAGTCCCTGGACAGGGGATCCCACCGGGGAGCTGTTTTTT; cdr3_aa: CASSPWTGDPTGELFF
v_call: TRBV11-2; clone_size: .; d_call: .; j_call: TRBJ2-7; cdr3_nt: TGTGCCAGCAGCTTCCTAGGGGCGTCTAGGGGTCGGGGTTACTACGAGCAGTACTTC; cdr3_aa: CASSFLGASRGRGYYEQYF
v_call: TRBV5-6; clone_size: .; d_call: .; j_call: TRBJ2-5; cdr3_nt: TGTGCCAGCAGCTGGGTAGAGGTGAGAGAGACCCAGTACTTC; cdr3_aa: CASSWVEVRETQYF
v_call: TRBV5-4; clone_size: .; d_call: TRBD1; j_call: TRBJ1-5; cdr3_nt: TGTGCCAGCAGCCGAGGCCCACAGGGGGCTGATCAGCCCCAGCATTTT; cdr3_aa: CASSRGPQGADQPQHF
v_call: TRBV4-3; clone_size: .; d_call: .; j_call: TRBJ1-2; cdr3_nt: TGCGCCAGCAGCCAAGATATGGGGGAGCTAAGTGGCTACACCTTC; cdr3_aa: CASSQDMGELSGYTF
v_call: TRBV11-2; clone_size: .; d_call: .; j_call: TRBJ2-7; cdr3_nt: TGTGCCAGCAGCTTAGGCGGGTCCTACGAGCAGTACTTC; cdr3_aa: CASSLGGSYEQYF
v_call: TRBV13; clone_size: .; d_call: .; j_call: TRBJ2-7; cdr3_nt: TGTGCCAGCAGCGCCAACCTACTTGGGCGGAGCTCCTACGAGCAGTACTTC; cdr3_aa: CASSANLLGRSSYEQYF
v_call: TRBV10-3; clone_size: .; d_call: .; j_call: TRBJ1-4; cdr3_nt: TGTGCCATCAGCCTTGGGACTTCGGAAAAACTGTTTTTT; cdr3_aa: CAISLGTSEKLFF
v_call: TRBV11-1; clone_size: .; d_call: TRBD2; j_call: TRBJ2-7; cdr3_nt: TGTGCCAGCAGCTCCCTGACTAGCGGGATTTCCTACGAGCAGTACTTC; cdr3_aa: CASSSLTSGISYEQYF
v_call: TRBV4-2; clone_size: .; d_call: .; j_call: TRBJ2-1; cdr3_nt: TGTGCCAGCAGCCAAGTTCTAGCGGACAGCTCCTACAATGAGCAGTTCTTC; cdr3_aa: CASSQVLADSSYNEQFF
v_call: TRBV4-1; clone_size: few; d_call: TRBD1; j_call: TRBJ1-5; cdr3_nt: TGCGCCAGCAGCCAAGAGGGCAGGGGGGTTACTCAGCCCCAGCATTTT; cdr3_aa: CASSQEGRGVTQPQHF